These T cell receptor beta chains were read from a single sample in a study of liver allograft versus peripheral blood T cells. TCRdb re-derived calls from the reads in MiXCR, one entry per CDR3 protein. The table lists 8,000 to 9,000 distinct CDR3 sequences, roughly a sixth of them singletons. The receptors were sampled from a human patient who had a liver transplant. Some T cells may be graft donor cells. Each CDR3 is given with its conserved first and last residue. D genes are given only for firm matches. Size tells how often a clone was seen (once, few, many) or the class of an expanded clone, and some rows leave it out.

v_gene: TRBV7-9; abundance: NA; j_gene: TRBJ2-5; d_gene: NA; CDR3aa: CASSPQGGGQYF; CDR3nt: TGTGCCAGCAGCCCCCAGGGGGGCGGGCAGTACTTC
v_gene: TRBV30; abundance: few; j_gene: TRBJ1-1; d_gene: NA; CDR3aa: CAWTLQGITEAFF; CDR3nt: TGTGCCTGGACCCTACAGGGAATCACTGAAGCTTTCTTT
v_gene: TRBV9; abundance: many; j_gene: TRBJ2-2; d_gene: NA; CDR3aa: CASNQKGGGSTGELFF; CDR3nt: TGTGCCAGCAATCAAAAAGGGGGGGGGTCCACCGGGGAGCTGTTTTTT
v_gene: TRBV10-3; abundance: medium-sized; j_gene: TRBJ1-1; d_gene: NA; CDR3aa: CAISEPNGAPREAFF; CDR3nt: TGTGCCATCAGTGAGCCAAACGGGGCCCCCCGGGAGGCTTTCTTT
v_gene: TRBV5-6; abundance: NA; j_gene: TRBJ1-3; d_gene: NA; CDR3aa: CASSPTLSRNTIYF; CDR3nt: TGTGCCAGCAGCCCGACACTCTCTAGAAACACCATATATTTT
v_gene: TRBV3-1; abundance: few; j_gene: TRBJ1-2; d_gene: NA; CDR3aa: CASSHAWTSQNYGYTF; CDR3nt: TGTGCCAGCAGCCATGCATGGACATCCCAAAACTATGGCTACACCTTC
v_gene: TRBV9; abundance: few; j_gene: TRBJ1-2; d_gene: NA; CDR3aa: CASSVGGTQGSYSYTF; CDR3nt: TGTGCCAGCAGCGTAGGGGGGACCCAGGGGAGTTATTCCTACACCTTC
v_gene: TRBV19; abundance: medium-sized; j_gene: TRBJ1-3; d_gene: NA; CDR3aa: CASSMRDSGNTIYF; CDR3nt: TGTGCCAGTAGTATGAGGGACTCTGGAAACACCATATATTTT
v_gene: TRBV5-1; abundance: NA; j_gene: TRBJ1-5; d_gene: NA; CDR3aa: CASSPFSGNQPQHF; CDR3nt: TGCGCCAGCAGCCCCTTTTCTGGAAATCAGCCCCAGCATTTT
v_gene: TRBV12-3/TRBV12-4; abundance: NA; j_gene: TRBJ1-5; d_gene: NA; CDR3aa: CASSFRSNQPQHF; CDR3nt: TGTGCCAGCAGTTTCCGTAGCAATCAGCCCCAGCATTTT
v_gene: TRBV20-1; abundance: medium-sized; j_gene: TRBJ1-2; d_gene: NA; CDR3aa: CSASKGRADGYTF; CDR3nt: TGCAGTGCTAGTAAAGGGAGGGCAGATGGCTACACCTTC
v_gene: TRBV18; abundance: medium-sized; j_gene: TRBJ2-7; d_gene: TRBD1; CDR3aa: CASSPDRANEQYF; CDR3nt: TGTGCCAGCTCACCCGACAGGGCGAACGAGCAGTACTTC
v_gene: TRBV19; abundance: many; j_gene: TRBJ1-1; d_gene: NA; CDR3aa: CASSPGRGPEAFF; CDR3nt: TGTGCCAGTAGTCCGGGCAGGGGCCCTGAAGCTTTCTTT
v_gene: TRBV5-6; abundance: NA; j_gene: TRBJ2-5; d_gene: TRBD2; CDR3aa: CASSLAAGGRETQYF; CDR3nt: TGTGCCAGCAGCTTGGCAGCGGGGGGGCGAGAGACCCAGTACTTC
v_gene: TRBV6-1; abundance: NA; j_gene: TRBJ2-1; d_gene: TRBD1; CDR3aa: CASSPAPDRSRQFF; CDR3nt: TGTGCCAGCAGTCCGGCCCCGGACAGGTCTAGGCAGTTCTTC
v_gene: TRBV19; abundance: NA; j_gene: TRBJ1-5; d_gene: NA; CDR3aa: CASSIGGRGNQPQHF; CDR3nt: TGTGCCAGTAGTATTGGGGGACGGGGCAATCAGCCCCAGCATTTT
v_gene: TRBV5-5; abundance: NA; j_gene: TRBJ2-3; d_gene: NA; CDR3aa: CASSTQGGTVSDTQYF; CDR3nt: TGTGCCAGCAGCACCCAGGGAGGAACAGTTTCAGATACGCAGTATTTT